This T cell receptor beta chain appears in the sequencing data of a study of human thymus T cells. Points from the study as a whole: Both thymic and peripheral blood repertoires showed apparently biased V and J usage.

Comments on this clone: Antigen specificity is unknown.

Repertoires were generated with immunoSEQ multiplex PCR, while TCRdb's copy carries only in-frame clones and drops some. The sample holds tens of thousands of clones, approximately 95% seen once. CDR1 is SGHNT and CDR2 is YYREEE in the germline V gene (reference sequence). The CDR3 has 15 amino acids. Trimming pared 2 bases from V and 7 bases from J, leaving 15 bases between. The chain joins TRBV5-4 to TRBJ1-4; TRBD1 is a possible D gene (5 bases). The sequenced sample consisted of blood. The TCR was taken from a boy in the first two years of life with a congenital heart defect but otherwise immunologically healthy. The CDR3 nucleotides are TGTGCCAGCAGCTTAAGCCCCGGGACCCCTGAAAAACTGTTTTTT. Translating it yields CASSLSPGTPEKLFF.